The 31 T cell receptor beta chains below were found in one sample sequenced in a study of OX40 agonist ivuxolimab in advanced cancers. Sequencing used immunoSEQ multiplex PCR; TCRdb keeps in-frame clones, though not all of them. The table lists approximately 70,000 clones, around four fifths of them singletons. The sample in question was CD4+ or CD8+ T cells sorted from blood, obtained in a trial of the OX40 agonist ivuxolimab. The receptor source for this set is an adult with an advanced solid tumor such as melanoma, head and neck, liver or kidney cancer.

Only a few counts were recorded for this clone. The rearrangement uses TRBV4-3 and TRBJ2-1; a possible D gene is TRBD2 (5 bases). CDR3 size: 13 residues. Trimming cost V 0 bases and J 12 bases, with 12 bases left between them. Germline V gene lookup returns CDR1 LGHNA and CDR2 YSLEER. CDR3 region: CASSQELGRWQFF. The CDR3 coding sequence is TGCGCCAGCAGCCAAGAATTGGGGAGATGGCAGTTCTTC.

The V call is TRBV25-1, the J call TRBJ1-1; D is uncertain. Germline V CDR1 and CDR2: MGHDK, SYGVNS. V was clipped by 6 bases and J by 3 bases, with 17 bases between them. There are 15 residues in the CDR3. The CDR3 loop reads CASRPRASKYTEAFF. The CDR3 DNA reads TGTGCCAGCAGACCCCGGGCCAGCAAGTACACTGAAGCTTTCTTT.

The chain joins TRBV7-9 to TRBJ1-3; the D gene is possibly TRBD1 (6 bases). Germline V lookup: CDR1 SEHNR, CDR2 FQNEAQ (reference sequence). The CDR3 is 15 amino acids. The V and J ends lost 5 bases and 6 bases respectively, with 17 bases between them. In nucleotides, the CDR3 is TGTGCCAGCAGCGAGAGAACAGGGTTATCAAACACCATATATTTT. This encodes CASSERTGLSNTIYF.

This rearrangement joins TRBV18 to TRBJ1-1, with TRBD1 matching 9 bases. Per the germline V gene, CDR1 is KGHSH and CDR2 is LQKENI. This CDR3 contains 15 residues. Unmatched junction bases numbered 3, after V lost 3 bases and J lost 1 base. CDR3 amino acids: CASSPTTGGNTEAFF. CDR3 nucleotide sequence: TGTGCCAGCTCACCGACGACAGGGGGGAACACTGAAGCTTTCTTT.

The rearrangement uses TRBV9 and TRBJ2-7, with TRBD2 matching over 8 bases. The CDR3 runs 15 residues. The trim removed 4 bases at V and 1 base at J, leaving 7 bases unmatched. Germline V gene data show CDR1 as SGDLS and CDR2 as YYNGEE. For the CDR3, the DNA is TGTGCCAGCAGCCCCCGAGTAGCGGGATCCTACGAGCAGTACTTC. It translates to CASSPRVAGSYEQYF.

The chain links TRBV7-8 to TRBJ2-7, with D perhaps TRBD2 (6 bases). The CDR3 contains 17 residues. The V end lost 1 base, the J end lost 2 bases, and 18 bases lay between the germline ends. CDR1 and CDR2 from the germline V gene are SGHVS and FQNEAQ. The DNA for the CDR3 is TGTGCCAGCAGCTTAGGTTGGATGCGGGGCGGAACCTACGAGCAGTACTTC. This translates into CASSLGWMRGGTYEQYF. The full variable domain, its missing parts supplied by reference TRBV7-8 and TRBJ2-7, is GAGVSQSPRYKVAKRGQDVALRCDPISGHVSLFWYQQALGQGPEFLTYFQNEAQLDKSGLPSDRFFAERPEGSVSTLKIQRTQQEDSAVYLCASSLGWMRGGTYEQYFGPGTRLTVT.

The chain links TRBV10-3 to TRBJ1-5, with a weak D call TRBD1 (6 bases). The ends were cut back, 3 bases at V and 11 bases at J, with 11 bases in the middle. Germline CDR1 and CDR2: ENHRY and SYGVKD. The CDR3 covers 12 residues. CDR3 sequence (DNA): TGTGCCATCAGTGAACAGGGAGGGGCCCAGCATTTT. It specifies CAISEQGGAQHF.

V usage is TRBV30 and J usage is TRBJ2-5; 12 bases align to TRBD2. This CDR3 is 15 amino acids long. Germline CDR1 reads GTSNPN; CDR2 reads SVGIG (reference sequence). V trimming: 3 bases; J trimming: 4 bases; junction bases outside the gene matches: 6. In DNA, the CDR3 is TGTGCCTGGAGCCGACTAGCGGGAGCTTCAGAGACCCAGTACTTC. This sequence encodes CAWSRLAGASETQYF. Combining the CDR3 with reference TRBV30 and TRBJ2-5 gives the whole variable domain SQTIHQWPATLVQPVGSPLSLECTVEGTSNPNLYWYRQAAGRGLQLLFYSVGIGQISSEVPQNLSASRPQDRQFILSSKKLLLSDSGFYLCAWSRLAGASETQYFGPGTRLLVL.

The genes are TRBV6-5 and TRBJ1-1, with no clear D. This CDR3 has 15 residues. With 3 bases removed from V and 1 base from J, the gap between germline ends came to 12 bases. CDR1 is MNHEY, CDR2 SVGAGI, per germline. The CDR3 region has the DNA TGTGCCAGCAGTTATGGTGGTCGGCGGAACACTGAAGCTTTCTTT. This encodes CASSYGGRRNTEAFF.

V gene TRBV11-2 combines with J gene TRBJ1-6, with 7 bases that match TRBD1. Germline values: CDR1 SGHAT, CDR2 FQNNGV. This CDR3 contains 15 residues. After removal of 1 base from V and 7 bases from J, the junction contained 4 bases not matched to a gene. The CDR3 sequence: CASSLGQDRNSPLHF. The CDR3, as DNA: TGTGCCAGCAGCTTAGGTCAGGACAGGAATTCACCCCTCCACTTT.

The chain couples TRBV28 to TRBJ2-7, with D possibly TRBD1 on 6 matching bases. There are 16 residues in the CDR3. Trimming took 7 bases from V and 3 from J, leaving 22 bases between them. The germline CDR1 and CDR2 sequences are MDHEN and SYDVKM. This chain's CDR3 is CASTPKGSAGDYEQYF. In nucleotides, the CDR3 is TGTGCCAGCACCCCAAAGGGGTCCGCAGGGGACTACGAGCAGTACTTC.

V is TRBV28 and J is TRBJ2-7; TRBD2 aligns across 9 bases. After removal of 5 bases from V and 6 bases from J, the junction contained 11 bases not matched to a gene. There are 15 residues in the CDR3. Germline CDR1 is MDHEN and CDR2 is SYDVKM. The chain's CDR3 is CASSSIGGRAAEQYF. CDR3 coding DNA: TGTGCCAGCAGTAGTATTGGCGGGAGGGCGGCCGAGCAGTACTTC.

The V gene is TRBV19, the J gene TRBJ2-2; perhaps TRBD2 as D (5 bases). Trimming took off 4 bases at V and 0 bases at J, with 6 bases between the two ends. CDR3 length: 14 residues. Germline lookup yields CDR1 LNHDA and CDR2 SQIVND (reference sequence). The DNA of the CDR3 is TGTGCCAGTAGTAGCGGGTCGAACACCGGGGAGCTGTTTTTT. Protein: CASSSGSNTGELFF.

V and J are TRBV10-3 and TRBJ2-5, with D possibly being TRBD1 or TRBD2 (5 bases each). In germline, CDR1 is ENHRY, CDR2 SYGVKD. There are 16 residues in the CDR3. Trimming left V 7 bases short and J 5 bases short, with 23 bases between. The CDR3 DNA reads as TGTGCCATCACTCAGAGACCTAGAGAAGAGGGGGAGACCCAGTACTTC. Protein product: CAITQRPREEGETQYF.

The J gene is TRBJ1-1, the V gene TRBV29-1; D call uncertain. This CDR3 is 13 amino acids long. Trimming left V 3 bases short and J 5 bases short, with 13 bases between. Germline CDR1 SQVTM, CDR2 ANQGSEA. The CDR3 reads CSVEPGSGTEAFF. CDR3 coding DNA: TGCAGCGTTGAGCCCGGGTCAGGAACTGAAGCTTTCTTT.

The rearrangement links TRBV30 to TRBJ2-7; TRBD1 agrees at 7 bases. CDR1 and CDR2 from the germline V gene are GTSNPN and SVGIG (reference sequence). V lost 3 bases to trimming and J lost 3 bases; unmatched junction nucleotides: 8. The CDR3 totals 14 residues. The CDR3 coding sequence is TGTGCCTGGAGACCAACAGGGGTCGGCTACGAGCAGTACGTC. The encoded protein is CAWRPTGVGYEQYV.

This chain links TRBV5-5 with TRBJ2-3; D possibly corresponds to TRBD2 (6 bases). V gave up 0 bases and J gave up 2 bases, with 10 bases separating them. Germline values: CDR1 SGHKS, CDR2 YYEKEE (reference sequence). The CDR3 is made up of 15 amino acids. CDR3 residues: CASSLVSGSTDTQYF. The CDR3 DNA reads TGTGCCAGCAGCTTGGTTAGCGGTTCCACAGATACGCAGTATTTT.

In its sample, this clone ranks as medium-sized. CDR3 region: CASSLAGTNTDTQYF. Here the CDR3 DNA reads TGTGCCAGCAGCTTAGCCGGGACCAACACAGATACGCAGTATTTT. The J gene is TRBJ2-3, the V gene TRBV11-3; possibly TRBD1 or TRBD2 for D (5 bases each). V lost 1 base and J 2 bases, leaving 10 bases between the germline ends. The CDR3 length is 15 residues. Germline V gene data show CDR1 as SGHNT and CDR2 as YENEEA.

This clone came up once. V gene TRBV7-9 combines with J gene TRBJ1-2; 9 positions agree with TRBD1. Trimming at V came to 11 bases and at J to 1 base, leaving 8 bases not matched to a gene. Germline CDR1 and CDR2: SEHNR and FQNEAQ (reference sequence). The CDR3 has 14 amino acids. Here the CDR3 reads CAGVGTGINYGYTF. The CDR3 region has the DNA TGTGCCGGGGTCGGGACAGGGATTAACTATGGCTACACCTTC.

This clone was seen once. The rearrangement joins TRBV7-2 to TRBJ1-1, with a tentative D call TRBD1 (5 bases). The CDR3 sequence is 12 residues long. Between the trimmed V and J ends, which lost 3 bases and 5 bases, there was a span of 7 bases. Germline loops: CDR1 SGHTA, CDR2 FQGNSA. The CDR3 nucleotides read TGTGCCAGCAGCTTGGGACTGACTGAAGCTTTCTTT. Translating it yields CASSLGLTEAFF.

This clone was seen once. The chain combines TRBV7-2 with TRBJ2-3, with TRBD2 matching over 8 bases. The CDR3 has 17 amino acids. The germline V gene has CDR1 SGHTA and CDR2 FQGNSA. With 4 bases clipped from V and 3 bases from J, the junction kept 12 bases outside the gene matches. CDR3 in amino acids: CASSWAGGGKRTDTQYF. CDR3 in DNA: TGTGCCAGCAGCTGGGCCGGGGGGGGAAAGAGGACAGATACGCAGTATTTT.

This clone was seen more than once but under ten times. The J gene is TRBJ2-7, the V gene TRBV15, with D possibly TRBD2 on 6 matching bases. Deletions cut 6 bases from V and 2 bases from J, with 17 bases between. In germline, CDR1 is LNHNV, CDR2 YYDKDF (reference sequence). The CDR3 contains 15 residues. CDR3 nucleotide sequence: TGTGCCACCAGTCCGAGTCTCGGGGGAACCTACGAGCAGTACTTC. It is translated as CATSPSLGGTYEQYF.

This clone was picked up one time. The chain has TRBV19 and TRBJ2-7, with 9 bases aligning to TRBD1. CDR1 is LNHDA, CDR2 SQIVND, per germline (reference sequence). The trim removed 6 bases at V and 4 bases at J, leaving 10 bases unmatched. The CDR3 totals 15 residues. For the CDR3, the DNA is TGTGCCAGTAGCACCTCCGGGACAGGGAAGTACGAGCAGTACGTC. The encoded protein is CASSTSGTGKYEQYV.

The chain employs TRBV5-1 and TRBJ2-3, with D unresolved. The CDR3 has 15 amino acids. Deletions cut 4 bases from V and 4 bases from J, with 16 bases between. Germline V gene data show CDR1 as SGHRS and CDR2 as YFSETQ. CDR3 nucleotides: TGCGCCAGCAGCGTCGGCACCCACGAGGCAGATACGCAGTATTTT. It specifies CASSVGTHEADTQYF.

The chain carries TRBV11-2 and TRBJ2-1; the match to TRBD2 covers 13 bases. This CDR3 comprises 19 residues. Germline CDR1 is SGHAT and CDR2 is FQNNGV. J was trimmed by 0 bases and V by 5 bases; bases with no gene match: 10. CDR3 in DNA: TGTGCCAGCAGCAAGACTAGCGGGGGGCACCTGAGCTCCTACAATGAGCAGTTCTTC. Protein product: CASSKTSGGHLSSYNEQFF.

Note on this clone: Additional DNA sequences in this sample encode the identical CDR3. The rearrangement uses TRBV18 and TRBJ1-2, with 7 positions matching TRBD1. V lost 2 bases and J lost 4; bases outside the gene matches: 1. The germline V gene has CDR1 KGHSH and CDR2 LQKENI. The CDR3 spans 13 residues. The CDR3 DNA follows: TGTGCCAGCTCACCAGACAGGGCCTATGGCTACACCTTC. The encoded protein is CASSPDRAYGYTF.

This clone was seen a handful of times. The V and J genes are TRBV28 and TRBJ1-2, with 8 bases that match TRBD1. V was clipped by 3 bases and J by 2 bases; unmatched bases: 8. CDR1 MDHEN and CDR2 SYDVKM come from the germline V gene. The CDR3 length is 16 residues. The DNA for the CDR3 is TGTGCCAGCAGTTTGCAGGGGGCTCGCTCCAACTATGGCTACACCTTC. It encodes CASSLQGARSNYGYTF.

V and J are TRBV19 and TRBJ2-3; D is unclear. Germline V gene lookup returns CDR1 LNHDA and CDR2 SQIVND (reference sequence). Trimming pared 1 base from V and 2 bases from J, leaving 19 bases between. The CDR3 covers 18 residues. The CDR3 region has the DNA TGTGCCAGTAGTATAGGTTCCGGGCGGAGTAGACTCACAGATACGCAGTATTTT. This translates into CASSIGSGRSRLTDTQYF.

The gene calls are TRBV19 and TRBJ1-1, with TRBD1 identical over 8 bases. Germline V gene lookup returns CDR1 LNHDA and CDR2 SQIVND (reference sequence). After removal of 6 bases from V and 0 bases from J, the junction contained 6 bases not matched to a gene. The CDR3 covers 15 residues. DNA for the CDR3: TGTGCCAGTAGCTGGACCAGGGGGCTGAACACTGAAGCTTTCTTT. It yields the protein CASSWTRGLNTEAFF.

The chain couples TRBV11-2 to TRBJ2-5; maybe TRBD2 (5 bases). This CDR3 comprises 13 residues. Trimming removed 5 bases at V and 4 bases at J, with 11 bases between. Germline values: CDR1 SGHAT, CDR2 FQNNGV. The CDR3 region has the DNA TGTGCCAGCAGCCCGAGGGTAGGAGAGACCCAGTACTTC. This translates into CASSPRVGETQYF.

The gene calls are TRBV18 and TRBJ1-5; no definite D call. The germline V gene encodes CDR1 KGHSH and CDR2 LQKENI. V lost 2 bases and J lost 7, with 9 bases in between. This CDR3 has 13 residues. This CDR3 is CASSPSIEQPQHF. As DNA, the CDR3 is TGTGCCAGCTCACCAAGTATAGAACAGCCCCAGCATTTT.